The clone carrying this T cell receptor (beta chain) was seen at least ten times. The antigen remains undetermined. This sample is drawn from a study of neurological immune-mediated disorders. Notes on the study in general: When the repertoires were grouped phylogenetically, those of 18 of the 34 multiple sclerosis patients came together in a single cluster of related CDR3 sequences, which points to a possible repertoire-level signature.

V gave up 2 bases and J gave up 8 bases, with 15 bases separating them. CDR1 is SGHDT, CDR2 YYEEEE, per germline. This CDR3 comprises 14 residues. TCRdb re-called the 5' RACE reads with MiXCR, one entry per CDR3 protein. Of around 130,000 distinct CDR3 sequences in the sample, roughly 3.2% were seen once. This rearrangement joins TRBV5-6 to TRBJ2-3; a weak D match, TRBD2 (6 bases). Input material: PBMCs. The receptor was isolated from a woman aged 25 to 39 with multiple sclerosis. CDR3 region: CASSFGGSRTTQYF. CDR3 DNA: TGTGCCAGCAGCTTCGGAGGGTCCCGGACTACGCAGTATTTT.